The 32 T cell receptor beta chains given below trace back to one sample, sequenced in a study of T-cell reconstitution after alpha-beta-depleted transplantation in children. What these receptors recognize is not known. The TCRbeta library incorporated unique molecular identifiers. Using its own MiXCR run on the PCR reads, TCRdb lists one record per CDR3 protein. This table holds fewer than 350,000 distinct CDR3 sequences, just over 7.5% found once. Points from the study as a whole: One year after transplant, T-cell counts and diversity came mostly from newly produced T cells.

The input for sequencing was peripheral blood, taken 360 days after TCRalphabeta/CD19-depleted stem cell transplant. All receptors derive from a female patient between 2 and 10 years old who had a stem cell transplant for Fanconi anemia, so the T cells may come from the graft donor.

The chain uses TRBV20-1 and TRBJ1-2; 7 nucleotides line up with TRBD1. The CDR3 extends over 14 amino acids. With V trimmed by 1 base and J by 5 bases, 7 bases remained unmatched. The germline CDR1 and CDR2 sequences are DFQATT and SNEGSKA (reference sequence). Here the CDR3 DNA reads TGCAGTGCTAGAGGAACAGGGGTAGCATATGGCTACACCTTC. This translates into CSARGTGVAYGYTF.

The table lists this clonotype with many counts. V usage is TRBV9 and J usage is TRBJ2-1; 8 bases are a match to TRBD2. In germline, CDR1 is SGDLS, CDR2 YYNGEE. This CDR3 spans 14 amino acids. V lost 0 bases, J lost 7 bases, and 3 bases stayed unmatched. The CDR3 loop is CASSVGASGNEQFF. The DNA of the CDR3 is TGTGCCAGCAGCGTAGGGGCTAGCGGGAATGAGCAGTTCTTC.

This clonotype was recorded at least ten times. The chain joins TRBV7-7 to TRBJ2-7; 9 bases line up with TRBD1. The ends lost 6 bases at V and 0 bases at J; junction bases unmatched: 6. Germline loops: CDR1 SSHAT, CDR2 FNYEAQ (reference sequence). The CDR3 covers 15 residues. The chain's CDR3 is CASSRGQGPSYEQYF. The CDR3 coding sequence is TGTGCCAGCAGTCGCGGACAGGGGCCCTCCTACGAGCAGTACTTC.

This clonotype was counted many times. The V and J genes are TRBV7-2 and TRBJ2-2; 13 nucleotides line up with TRBD2. Trimming took 4 bases from V and 6 from J; bases not matched to a gene: 8. Germline V CDR1 and CDR2: SGHTA, FQGNSA. This CDR3 contains 17 residues. CDR3: CASSSRATSGGSGELFF. CDR3 DNA sequence: TGTGCCAGCAGCTCGCGAGCGACTAGCGGGGGGTCCGGGGAGCTGTTTTTT.

This clonotype has ten or more counts. The J gene is TRBJ2-3, the V gene TRBV5-1; the D is unclear. The CDR3 is 14 amino acids. CDR1 is SGHRS and CDR2 is YFSETQ in the germline V gene. Trimming removed 3 bases at V and 1 base at J, with 9 bases between. The CDR3 sequence is CASSWTTGTDTQYF. In DNA, the CDR3 is TGCGCCAGCAGCTGGACGACCGGCACAGATACGCAGTATTTT.

This clonotype has just a few counts. The chain combines TRBV28 with TRBJ1-2, with TRBD1 matching 11 bases. J was trimmed by 4 bases and V by 4 bases; bases with no gene match: 8. The germline CDR1 and CDR2 sequences are MDHEN and SYDVKM. This CDR3 has 16 amino acids. CDR3 loop: CASSSDRGRALYGYTF. The CDR3 bases are TGTGCCAGCAGTTCGGACAGGGGGCGCGCCCTCTATGGCTACACCTTC.

This clonotype came up a few times. This rearrangement joins TRBV7-2 to TRBJ1-5; D is unclear. CDR3 length: 13 residues. Germline V gene sequence: CDR1 SGHTA, CDR2 FQGNSA. V was pared by 1 base and J by 7 bases, with 8 bases between. The CDR3 sequence is CASSLDLSQPQHF. CDR3 nucleotide sequence: TGTGCCAGCAGCTTAGATCTTTCCCAGCCCCAGCATTTT. The whole variable domain, filled in from reference TRBV7-2 and TRBJ1-5, reads GAGVSQSPSNKVTEKGKDVELRCDPISGHTALYWYRQSLGQGLEFLIYFQGNSAPDKSGLPSDRFSAERTGGSVSTLTIQRTQQEDSAVYLCASSLDLSQPQHFGDGTRLSIL.

In this sample, this clonotype turned up many times. This chain connects TRBV20-1 to TRBJ2-3; D might be TRBD1 (6 bases). V was clipped by 8 bases and J by 0 bases, with 18 bases between them. Germline V CDR1 and CDR2: DFQATT, SNEGSKA (reference sequence). The CDR3 sequence is 15 residues long. CDR3 in DNA: TGCAGTTCTCGTTTCACAGGGACAAGCACAGATACGCAGTATTTT. Protein product: CSSRFTGTSTDTQYF.

This clonotype was found a few times. This rearrangement joins TRBV25-1 to TRBJ1-3, with D uncertain. The CDR3 contains 13 residues. CDR1 and CDR2 from the germline V gene are MGHDK and SYGVNS. Trimming shortened V by 6 bases and J by 4 bases, and 10 bases separated the two germline ends. The CDR3 is CASRYGPGNTIYF. The CDR3 nucleotides read TGTGCCAGCAGGTATGGCCCCGGAAACACCATATATTTT.

This clonotype was observed a few times. This rearrangement joins TRBV5-1 to TRBJ2-5; a possible D gene is TRBD2 (5 bases). Trimming removed 4 bases at V and 6 bases at J, with 13 bases between. This CDR3 has 13 amino acids. Germline V lookup: CDR1 SGHRS, CDR2 YFSETQ. The CDR3 loop reads CASSPDRRQTQYF. The CDR3 nucleotides read TGCGCCAGCAGCCCGGACCGGAGGCAGACCCAGTACTTC.

About this clonotype itself: The junction shows a germline mismatch at one end, possibly a read error. This chain links TRBV6-9 with TRBJ2-5; the match to TRBD1 covers 7 bases. The CDR3 totals 14 residues. Germline V gene data show CDR1 as MNHGY and CDR2 as SVAAGI. CDR3 residues: CASSRDRAWETLYF. The CDR3 coding sequence is TGTGCCAGCAGTAGAGACAGGGCGTGGGAGACCCTGTACTTC.

This chain connects TRBV5-4 to TRBJ1-5, with TRBD1 matching 9 bases. The CDR3 contains 14 residues. The germline CDR1 and CDR2 sequences are SGHNT and YYREEE (reference sequence). V gave up 4 bases and J gave up 4 bases; unmatched junction bases: 3. CDR3 sequence reads: CASSDGQGNQPQHF. CDR3 nucleotide sequence: TGTGCCAGCAGCGATGGACAGGGGAATCAGCCCCAGCATTTT.

Only a few counts were recorded for this clonotype. The chain couples TRBV28 to TRBJ2-7; 9 bases align to TRBD2. The ends lost 4 bases at V and 4 bases at J; junction bases unmatched: 8. This CDR3 region has 15 residues. Per germline, CDR1 MDHEN and CDR2 SYDVKM. In nucleotides, the CDR3 is TGTGCCAGCAGTTCGGCGGGACTAGCTGGATACGAGCAGTACTTC. This codes for CASSSAGLAGYEQYF.

This clonotype was found many times. CDR3 sequence (DNA): TGTGCCAGCAGCTTAAGAGGGAATTCACCCCTCCACTTT. The encoded protein is CASSLRGNSPLHF. V and J are TRBV7-2 and TRBJ1-6; the D is unclear. Trimming took 2 bases from V and 7 from J, leaving 6 bases between them. Per germline, CDR1 SGHTA and CDR2 FQGNSA. The CDR3 is 13 residues long. Full variable domain (missing parts from reference TRBV7-2 and TRBJ1-6): GAGVSQSPSNKVTEKGKDVELRCDPISGHTALYWYRQSLGQGLEFLIYFQGNSAPDKSGLPSDRFSAERTGGSVSTLTIQRTQQEDSAVYLCASSLRGNSPLHFGNGTRLTVT.

This clonotype was observed at least ten times. The genes are TRBV10-3 and TRBJ2-3; TRBD2 matches at 13 bases. V trimming: 0 bases; J trimming: 3 bases; junction bases outside the gene matches: 0. The germline V gene has CDR1 ENHRY and CDR2 SYGVKD. The CDR3 has 16 residues. The CDR3 nucleotides are TGTGCCATCAGTGAGTCACTAGCGGGGGGGACAGATACGCAGTATTTT. It translates to CAISESLAGGTDTQYF.

Ten or more counts support this clonotype. The chain has TRBV5-6 and TRBJ2-7; 9 bases match TRBD1. V lost 3 bases and J lost 3; bases outside the gene matches: 10. Germline CDR1 SGHDT, CDR2 YYEEEE. This CDR3 spans 16 amino acids. The CDR3 reads CASSSFRTGEDYEQYF. CDR3 nucleotide sequence: TGTGCCAGCAGCTCATTCAGGACAGGGGAGGACTACGAGCAGTACTTC.

This clonotype was counted many times. The chain links TRBV11-2 to TRBJ1-2; D uncertain. Germline CDR1 is SGHAT and CDR2 is FQNNGV. The CDR3 length is 12 residues. V dropped 3 bases and J dropped 9 bases, with 11 bases sitting between them. This chain's CDR3 is CASSLSGWSYTF. The CDR3 bases are TGTGCCAGCAGCTTGAGCGGTTGGAGCTACACCTTC. Filled out from reference TRBV11-2 and TRBJ1-2, the complete variable domain reads EAGVAQSPRYKIIEKRQSVAFWCNPISGHATLYWYQQILGQGPKLLIQFQNNGVVDDSQLPKDRFSAERLKGVDSTLKIQPAKLEDSAVYLCASSLSGWSYTFGSGTRLTVV.

V gene TRBV5-6 combines with J gene TRBJ2-1, with D uncertain. V was shortened by 1 base and J by 5 bases, with 7 bases between the two germline ends. Germline loops: CDR1 SGHDT, CDR2 YYEEEE. CDR3 length equals 13 residues. CDR3 region: CASSLRADNEQFF. In DNA form, the CDR3 reads TGTGCCAGCAGCTTGAGGGCTGACAATGAGCAGTTCTTC. Full variable domain (outside the CDR3, taken from reference TRBV5-6 and TRBJ2-1): DAGVTQSPTHLIKTRGQQVTLRCSPKSGHDTVSWYQQALGQGPQFIFQYYEEEERQRGNFPDRFSGHQFPNYSSELNVNALLLGDSALYLCASSLRADNEQFFGPGTRLTVL.

The gene calls are TRBV6-1 and TRBJ1-5; a possible D gene is TRBD1 (6 bases). The V end was cut by 6 bases, the J end by 3 bases, with 15 bases between. Per germline, CDR1 MNHNS and CDR2 SASEGT. The CDR3 contains 15 residues. CDR3 DNA sequence: TGTGCCAGCAGCCTATCGGACAGCCTCAATCAGCCCCAGCATTTT. Translating gives CASSLSDSLNQPQHF.

This clonotype was detected ten times or more. The gene calls are TRBV2 and TRBJ2-5; D gene ambiguous. The V gene's germline CDR1 is SNHLY and CDR2 FYNNEI. Trimming shortened V by 1 base and J by 4 bases, and 10 bases separated the two germline ends. There are 14 residues in the CDR3. Written as DNA, the CDR3 is TGTGCCAGCAGTGAAGGGCGCTGGCTAGAGACCCAGTACTTC. Amino acid sequence: CASSEGRWLETQYF.

This clonotype has only a few counts. The CDR3 end shows no conserved phenylalanine or tryptophan, and so a read error is likely. The limits of the CDR3 on the DNA are not certain, so only TCRdb's listed CDR3 is given. The V call is TRBV10-2, the J call TRBJ1-2; the D segment call TRBD1 is taken from the table without a DNA check. Germline CDR1 reads WSHSY; CDR2 reads SAAADI. Including both end residues, the CDR3 is 13 amino acids long. CDR3 sequence: CASSESGRGRLRI.

Comment on this clonotype: The CDR3 does not end in the conserved phenylalanine or tryptophan, so this is likely a read error. The chain joins TRBV5-1 to TRBJ1-1; no definite D call. This CDR3 is 11 amino acids long. The germline CDR1 and CDR2 sequences are SGHRS and YFSETQ. CDR3 sequence reads: CASSLNTEAFS. The DNA for the CDR3 is TGCGCCAGCAGCTTGAATACTGAAGCTTTCTCT.

This clonotype was seen many times. The rearrangement uses TRBV28 and TRBJ1-6; D not certain. The CDR3 covers 15 residues. Deletions cut 4 bases from V and 8 bases from J, with 15 bases between. CDR1 MDHEN and CDR2 SYDVKM come from the germline V gene. CDR3 bases: TGTGCCAGCAGTTCCTGGACGGATGGGGATTCACCCCTCCACTTT. As protein: CASSSWTDGDSPLHF.

Ten or more counts support this clonotype. DNA for the CDR3: TGTGCCAGCAGCCCAATAGCGGGAACCCTTGGGGAGACCCAGTACTTC. Translating gives CASSPIAGTLGETQYF. The chain couples TRBV11-2 to TRBJ2-5; TRBD2 agrees at 8 bases. CDR3 length: 16 residues. The J segment lost 5 bases and the V segment lost 5 bases, leaving 13 bases of the junction unmatched. Per the germline V gene, CDR1 is SGHAT and CDR2 is FQNNGV.

The table lists this clonotype with a few counts. The chain recombines TRBV12-3 or TRBV12-4 with TRBJ1-1, with a weak D call TRBD1 (5 bases). V was clipped by 3 bases and J by 6 bases, with 17 bases between them. The CDR3 runs 15 residues. CDR3 in amino acids: CASSLRGAGGSEAFF. CDR3 bases: TGTGCCAGCAGTTTGAGAGGGGCTGGAGGGTCTGAAGCTTTCTTT.

At least ten counts were recorded for this clonotype. This rearrangement joins TRBV5-1 to TRBJ2-1, with D maybe TRBD2 (6 bases). This CDR3 spans 16 amino acids. CDR1 is SGHRS and CDR2 is YFSETQ in the germline V gene. V lost 0 bases and J lost 0, with 10 bases in between. The CDR3 is CASSLDLASSYNEQFF. CDR3 coding DNA: TGCGCCAGCAGCTTGGATCTAGCGAGCTCCTACAATGAGCAGTTCTTC.

This clonotype was seen a few times. The chain employs TRBV7-9 and TRBJ2-5, with 7 bases fitting TRBD2. The CDR3 length is 16 residues. Germline lookup yields CDR1 SEHNR and CDR2 FQNEAQ (reference sequence). Trimming removed 0 bases from V and 5 bases from J; junction bases left unmatched: 9. The CDR3 reads CASSLAAGRVGETQYF. The CDR3 coding sequence is TGTGCCAGCAGCTTAGCTGCGGGGAGGGTCGGCGAGACCCAGTACTTC.

There are many counts of this clonotype. The chain has TRBV6-5 and TRBJ2-1, with D possibly being TRBD1 (6 bases). V was clipped by 6 bases and J by 4 bases, with 16 bases between them. The CDR3 runs to 15 residues. The V gene's germline CDR1 is MNHEY and CDR2 SVGAGI. CDR3 coding DNA: TGTGCCAGCAGCAGGGGCGTGTCCCCTTACAATGAGCAGTTCTTC. Translating it yields CASSRGVSPYNEQFF.

This clonotype occurred many times. The chain has TRBV7-2 and TRBJ2-2, with TRBD2 matching 8 bases. The CDR3 has 16 residues. CDR1 and CDR2 (germline): SGHTA, FQGNSA. The junction had 3 bases not matched to a gene; V was cut back by 2 bases and J by 1 base. The DNA of the CDR3 is TGTGCCAGCAGCTTATACAGCGGGGGGAACACCGGGGAGCTGTTTTTT. The encoded protein is CASSLYSGGNTGELFF.

A few counts support this clonotype. The rearrangement uses TRBV20-1 and TRBJ1-1; 7 nucleotides align to TRBD1. Germline CDR1 and CDR2: DFQATT and SNEGSKA (reference sequence). Losses at the gene ends were 0 bases for V and 4 bases for J; bases not matched to a gene: 5. This CDR3 contains 14 residues. The chain's CDR3 is CSARDRPGGTEAFF. CDR3 coding DNA: TGCAGTGCTAGAGATCGGCCAGGGGGCACTGAAGCTTTCTTT.

This clonotype was detected many times. J is TRBJ1-2 and V is TRBV5-6, with 7 bases that match TRBD1. Trimming removed 1 base from V and 3 bases from J; junction bases left unmatched: 6. The CDR3 runs 15 residues. The germline CDR1 and CDR2 sequences are SGHDT and YYEEEE. The DNA for the CDR3 is TGTGCCAGCAGCTTGCAGGACAGGTCTTACTATGGCTACACCTTC. Its protein product is CASSLQDRSYYGYTF.

This clonotype was counted ten times or more. V gene TRBV28 combines with J gene TRBJ1-3; 7 bases map to TRBD1. Germline V gene sequence: CDR1 MDHEN, CDR2 SYDVKM. Unmatched junction bases numbered 10, after V lost 5 bases and J lost 3 bases. The CDR3 totals 16 residues. The CDR3: CASSRAGGGSGNTIYF. CDR3 bases: TGTGCCAGCAGTCGTGCAGGGGGAGGTAGTGGAAACACCATATATTTT.